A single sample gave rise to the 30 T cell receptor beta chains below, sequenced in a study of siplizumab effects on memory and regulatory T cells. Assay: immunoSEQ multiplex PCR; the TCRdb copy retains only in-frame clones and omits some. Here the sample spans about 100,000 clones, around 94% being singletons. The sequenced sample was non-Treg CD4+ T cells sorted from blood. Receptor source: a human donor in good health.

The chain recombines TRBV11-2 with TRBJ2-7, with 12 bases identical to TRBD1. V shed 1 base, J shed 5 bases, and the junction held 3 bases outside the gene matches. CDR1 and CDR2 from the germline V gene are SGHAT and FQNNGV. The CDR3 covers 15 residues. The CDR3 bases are TGTGCCAGCAGCTTAGCTGGGGACAGGGGGCACGAGCAGTACTTC. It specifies CASSLAGDRGHEQYF.

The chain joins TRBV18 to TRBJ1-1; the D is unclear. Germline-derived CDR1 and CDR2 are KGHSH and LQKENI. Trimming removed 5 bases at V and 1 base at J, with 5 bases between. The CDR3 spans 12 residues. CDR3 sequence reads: CASSRQNTEAFF. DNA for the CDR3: TGTGCCAGCTCAAGACAGAACACTGAAGCTTTCTTT.

CDR3 in DNA: TGTGCCAGCAGCTTGGTTGGGGGACCAAATGGCTACACCTTC. As protein: CASSLVGGPNGYTF. The chain joins TRBV5-6 to TRBJ1-2; D is possibly TRBD1 (5 bases). Trimming took off 0 bases at V and 6 bases at J, with 12 bases between the two ends. The CDR3 length is 14 residues. In germline, CDR1 is SGHDT, CDR2 YYEEEE.

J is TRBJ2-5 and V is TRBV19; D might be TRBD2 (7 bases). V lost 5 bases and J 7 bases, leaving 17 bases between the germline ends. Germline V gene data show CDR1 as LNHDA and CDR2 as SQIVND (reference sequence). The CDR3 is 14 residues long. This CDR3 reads CASSATGGRGTQYF. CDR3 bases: TGTGCCAGTAGTGCTACGGGAGGCAGGGGGACCCAGTACTTC. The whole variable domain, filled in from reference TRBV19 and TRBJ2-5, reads DGGITQSPKYLFRKEGQNVTLSCEQNLNHDAMYWYRQDPGQGLRLIYYSQIVNDFQKGDIAEGYSVSREKKESFPLTVTSAQKNPTAFYLCASSATGGRGTQYFGPGTRLLVL.

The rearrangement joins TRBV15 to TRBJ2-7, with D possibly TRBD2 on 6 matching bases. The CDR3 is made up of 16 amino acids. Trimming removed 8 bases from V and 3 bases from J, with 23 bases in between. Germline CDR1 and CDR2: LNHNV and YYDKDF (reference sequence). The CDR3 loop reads CATGEASESNYYEQYF. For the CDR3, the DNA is TGTGCCACCGGAGAGGCTAGCGAGTCAAACTACTACGAGCAGTACTTC.

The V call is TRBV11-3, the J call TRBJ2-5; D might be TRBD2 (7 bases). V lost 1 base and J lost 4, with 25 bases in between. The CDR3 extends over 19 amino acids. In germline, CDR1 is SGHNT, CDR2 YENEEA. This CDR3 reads CASSLGDGRLARGRETQYF. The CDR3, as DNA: TGTGCCAGCAGCTTAGGGGACGGCCGACTAGCCAGGGGTCGAGAGACCCAGTACTTC.

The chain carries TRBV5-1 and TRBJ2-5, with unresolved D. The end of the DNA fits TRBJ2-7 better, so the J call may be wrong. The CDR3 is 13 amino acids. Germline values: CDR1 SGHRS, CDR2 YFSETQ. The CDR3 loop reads CASSLGPGYEQYF. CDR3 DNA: TGCGCCAGCAGCTTGGGACCAGGCTACGAGCAGTACTTC.

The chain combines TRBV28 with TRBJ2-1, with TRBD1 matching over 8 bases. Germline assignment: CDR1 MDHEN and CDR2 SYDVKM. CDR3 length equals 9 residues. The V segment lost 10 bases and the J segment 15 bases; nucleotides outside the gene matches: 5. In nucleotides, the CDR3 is TGTGCCACCGGACAGGGAGGGTTCTTC. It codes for CATGQGGFF. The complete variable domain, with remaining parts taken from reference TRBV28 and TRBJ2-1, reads DVKVTQSSRYLVKRTGEKVFLECVQDMDHENMFWYRQDPGLGLRLIYFSYDVKMKEKGDIPEGYSVSREKKERFSLILESASTNQTSMYLCATGQGGFFGPGTRLTVL.

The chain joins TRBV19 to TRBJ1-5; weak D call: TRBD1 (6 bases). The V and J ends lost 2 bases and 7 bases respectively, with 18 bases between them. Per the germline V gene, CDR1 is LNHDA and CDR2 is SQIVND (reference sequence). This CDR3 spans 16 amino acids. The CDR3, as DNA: TGTGCCAGTAGTATAATGGCAGGGGTAGGGAACCAGCCCCAGCATTTT. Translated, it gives CASSIMAGVGNQPQHF.

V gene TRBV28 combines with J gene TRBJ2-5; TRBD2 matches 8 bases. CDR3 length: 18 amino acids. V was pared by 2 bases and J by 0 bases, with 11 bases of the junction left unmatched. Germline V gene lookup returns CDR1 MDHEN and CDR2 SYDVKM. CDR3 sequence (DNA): TGTGCCAGCAGTTTAATGGGACTAGGTACCCAGTACCAAGAGACCCAGTACTTC. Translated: CASSLMGLGTQYQETQYF.

CDR3 DNA: TGTGCCAGCAGTTTTCTTGGACAGTCTAATTCACCCCTCCACTTT. Its translation is CASSFLGQSNSPLHF. V and J are TRBV28 and TRBJ1-6; D possibly corresponds to TRBD1 (6 bases). Germline V gene data show CDR1 as MDHEN and CDR2 as SYDVKM. The CDR3 sequence is 15 residues long. V was pared by 3 bases and J by 6 bases, with 12 bases between.

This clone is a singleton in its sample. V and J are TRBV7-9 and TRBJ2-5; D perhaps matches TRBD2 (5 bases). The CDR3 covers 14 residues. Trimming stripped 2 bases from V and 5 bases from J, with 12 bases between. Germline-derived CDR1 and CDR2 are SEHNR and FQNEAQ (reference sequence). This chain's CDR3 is CASSLRGIRETQYF. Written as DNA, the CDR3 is TGTGCCAGCAGCTTACGGGGTATACGGGAGACCCAGTACTTC.

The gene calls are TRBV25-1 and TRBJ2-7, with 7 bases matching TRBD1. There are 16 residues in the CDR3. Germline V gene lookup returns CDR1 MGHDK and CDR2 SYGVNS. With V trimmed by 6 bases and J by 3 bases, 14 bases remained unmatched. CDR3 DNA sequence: TGTGCCAGCAGACCAACCGGGACAGAGTATAACTACGAGCAGTACTTC. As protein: CASRPTGTEYNYEQYF.

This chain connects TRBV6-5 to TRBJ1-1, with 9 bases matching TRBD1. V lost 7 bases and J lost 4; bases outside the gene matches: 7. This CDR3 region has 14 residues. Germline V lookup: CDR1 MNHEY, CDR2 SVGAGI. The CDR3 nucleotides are TGTGCCAGCATCCCGGACAGGGGCGGCACTGAAGCTTTCTTT. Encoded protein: CASIPDRGGTEAFF.

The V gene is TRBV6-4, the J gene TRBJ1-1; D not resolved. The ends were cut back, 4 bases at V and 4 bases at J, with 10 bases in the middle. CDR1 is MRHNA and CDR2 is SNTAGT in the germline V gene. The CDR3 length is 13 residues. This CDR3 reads CASSVEGGTEAFF. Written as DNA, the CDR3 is TGTGCCAGCAGTGTCGAGGGCGGCACTGAAGCTTTCTTT.

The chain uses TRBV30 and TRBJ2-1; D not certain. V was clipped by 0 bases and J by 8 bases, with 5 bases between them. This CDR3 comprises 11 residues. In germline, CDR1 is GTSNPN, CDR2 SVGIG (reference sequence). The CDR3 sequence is CAWSVRHEQFF. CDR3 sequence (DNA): TGTGCCTGGAGTGTACGGCATGAGCAGTTCTTC. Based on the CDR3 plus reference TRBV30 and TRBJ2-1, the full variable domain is SQTIHQWPATLVQPVGSPLSLECTVEGTSNPNLYWYRQAAGRGLQLLFYSVGIGQISSEVPQNLSASRPQDRQFILSSKKLLLSDSGFYLCAWSVRHEQFFGPGTRLTVL.

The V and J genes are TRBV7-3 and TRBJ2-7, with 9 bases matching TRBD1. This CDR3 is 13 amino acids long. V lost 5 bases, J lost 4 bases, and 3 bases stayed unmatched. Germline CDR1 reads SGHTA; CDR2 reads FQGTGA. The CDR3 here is CASSRQGGYEQYF. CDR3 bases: TGTGCCAGCAGCCGACAGGGGGGGTACGAGCAGTACTTC.

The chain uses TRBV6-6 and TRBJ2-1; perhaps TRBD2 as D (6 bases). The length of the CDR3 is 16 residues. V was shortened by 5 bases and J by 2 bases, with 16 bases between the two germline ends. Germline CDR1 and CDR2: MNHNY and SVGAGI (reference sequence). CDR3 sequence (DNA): TGTGCCAGCAGTCGGTCCGCTTCGGGAGCCTACAATGAGCAGTTCTTC. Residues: CASSRSASGAYNEQFF.

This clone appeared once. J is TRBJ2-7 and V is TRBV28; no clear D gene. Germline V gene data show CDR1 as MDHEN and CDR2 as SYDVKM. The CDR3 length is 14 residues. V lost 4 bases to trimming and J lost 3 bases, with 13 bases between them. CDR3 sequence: CASSSTLSLYEQYF. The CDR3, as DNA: TGTGCCAGCAGTTCGACACTTAGCCTCTACGAGCAGTACTTC.

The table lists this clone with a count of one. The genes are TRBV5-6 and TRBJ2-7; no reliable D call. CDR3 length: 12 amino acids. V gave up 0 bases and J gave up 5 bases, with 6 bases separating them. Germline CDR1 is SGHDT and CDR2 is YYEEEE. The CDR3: CASSLVGDEQYF. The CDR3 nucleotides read TGTGCCAGCAGCTTGGTGGGTGACGAGCAGTACTTC.

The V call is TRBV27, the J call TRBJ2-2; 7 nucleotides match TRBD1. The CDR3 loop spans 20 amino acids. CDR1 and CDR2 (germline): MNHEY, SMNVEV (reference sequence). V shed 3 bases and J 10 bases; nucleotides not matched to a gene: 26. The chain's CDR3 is CASSFSNYRTRAQDRVELFF. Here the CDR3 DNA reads TGTGCCAGCAGTTTTTCAAACTACAGAACTCGGGCCCAAGACAGGGTGGAGCTGTTTTTT.

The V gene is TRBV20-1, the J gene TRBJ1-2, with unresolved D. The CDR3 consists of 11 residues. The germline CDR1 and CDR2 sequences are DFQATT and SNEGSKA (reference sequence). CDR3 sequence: CSTYGNYGYTF. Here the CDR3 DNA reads TGCAGCACGTATGGCAACTATGGCTACACCTTC.

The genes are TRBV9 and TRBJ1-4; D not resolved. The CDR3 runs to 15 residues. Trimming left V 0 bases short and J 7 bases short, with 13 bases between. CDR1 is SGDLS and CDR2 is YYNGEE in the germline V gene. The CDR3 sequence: CASSVAPTEGEKLFF. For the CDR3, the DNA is TGTGCCAGCAGCGTAGCGCCGACGGAGGGTGAAAAACTGTTTTTT.

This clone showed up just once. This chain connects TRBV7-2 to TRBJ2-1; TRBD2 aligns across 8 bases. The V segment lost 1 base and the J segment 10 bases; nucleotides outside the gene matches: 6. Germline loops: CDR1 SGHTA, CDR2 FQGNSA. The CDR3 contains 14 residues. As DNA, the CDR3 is TGTGCCAGCAGCTTAGAGGCCACTAGCGGCGAGCAGTTCTTC. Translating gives CASSLEATSGEQFF.

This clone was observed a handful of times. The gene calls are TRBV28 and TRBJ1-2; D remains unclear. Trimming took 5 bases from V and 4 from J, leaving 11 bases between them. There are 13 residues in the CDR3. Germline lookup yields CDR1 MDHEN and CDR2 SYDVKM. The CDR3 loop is CASSRLRTYGYTF. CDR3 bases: TGTGCCAGCAGTCGACTAAGGACCTATGGCTACACCTTC.

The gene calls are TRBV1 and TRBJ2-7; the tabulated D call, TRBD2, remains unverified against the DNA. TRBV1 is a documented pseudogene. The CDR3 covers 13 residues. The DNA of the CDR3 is TGCACCAGCAGCTCCCTAGCGGGATACGAGCAGTACTTC. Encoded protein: CTSSSLAGYEQYF.

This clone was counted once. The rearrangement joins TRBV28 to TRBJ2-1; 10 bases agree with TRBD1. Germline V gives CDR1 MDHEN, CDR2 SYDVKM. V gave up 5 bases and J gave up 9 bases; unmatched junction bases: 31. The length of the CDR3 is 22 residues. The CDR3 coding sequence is TGTGCCAGCAGTCGACTCTCCGGGACAGGGGCGGTGCTGAACTCGGGTCGTGGTGAGCAGTTCTTC. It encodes CASSRLSGTGAVLNSGRGEQFF.

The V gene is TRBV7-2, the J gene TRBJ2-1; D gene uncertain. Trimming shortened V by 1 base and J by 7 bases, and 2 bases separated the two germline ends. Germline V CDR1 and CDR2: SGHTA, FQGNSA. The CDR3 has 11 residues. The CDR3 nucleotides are TGTGCCAGCAGCTTAGGGAATGAGCAGTTCTTC. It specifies CASSLGNEQFF.

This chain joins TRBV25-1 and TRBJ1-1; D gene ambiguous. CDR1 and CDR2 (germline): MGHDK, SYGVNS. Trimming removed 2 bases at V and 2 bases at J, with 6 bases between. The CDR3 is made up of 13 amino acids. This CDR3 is CASSEKVNTEAFF. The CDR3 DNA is TGTGCCAGCAGTGAAAAGGTCAACACTGAAGCTTTCTTT.

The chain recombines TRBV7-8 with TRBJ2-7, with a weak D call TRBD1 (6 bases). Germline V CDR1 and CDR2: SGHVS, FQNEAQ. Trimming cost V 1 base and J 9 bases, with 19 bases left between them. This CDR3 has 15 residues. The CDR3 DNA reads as TGTGCCAGCAGCTTAGGGGGGACACTAACAACGCGGCAGTACTTC. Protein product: CASSLGGTLTTRQYF. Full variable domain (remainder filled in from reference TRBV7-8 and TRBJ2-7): GAGVSQSPRYKVAKRGQDVALRCDPISGHVSLFWYQQALGQGPEFLTYFQNEAQLDKSGLPSDRFFAERPEGSVSTLKIQRTQQEDSAVYLCASSLGGTLTTRQYFGPGTRLTVT.